Listed below are T cell receptor beta chains from one sample, sequenced in a study of T cell responses to AZD1222 COVID-19 vaccine. Data came from immunoSEQ multiplex PCR; TCRdb stores just in-frame clones and leaves some out. The data contain some 90,000 clones, roughly 88% of them seen just once; the ten biggest clones take up 16%. The sequencing here drew on peripheral blood, taken on day 0 of AZD1222 vaccination. The source is an adult in good health. Both conserved end residues are part of each CDR3. The D gene is left open where the match is weak. Not all rows give a size; the values are once, few, many and, for expanded clones, a class.

clone size	V gene	J gene	D gene	CDR3 DNA	CDR3 protein
.	TRBV3-1/TRBV3-2	TRBJ1-2	.	TGTGCCAGCAGCCAAGATGTGAGAAGGGGACCTAACTATGGCTACACCTTC	CASSQDVRRGPNYGYTF
.	TRBV15	TRBJ1-5	.	TGTGCCACCAGCACCCTCTCCAGGAATCAGCCCCAGCATTTT	CATSTLSRNQPQHF
.	TRBV20-1	TRBJ2-5	TRBD2	TGCAGTGCTAGTAGGCGGGAGGGCCGCGAGACCCAGTACTTC	CSASRREGRETQYF
.	TRBV10-3	TRBJ1-3	.	TGTGCCATCAGTGGCCCCGGCAGATCATCTGGAAACACCATATATTTT	CAISGPGRSSGNTIYF
.	TRBV12-3/TRBV12-4	TRBJ2-5	.	TGTGCCAGCAGTTTCGGGAAAGAGACCCAGTACTTC	CASSFGKETQYF
.	TRBV14	TRBJ1-2	.	TGTGCCAGCAGCCAAGGGTCAGGGTTCCGTGGCTACACCTTC	CASSQGSGFRGYTF
.	TRBV19	TRBJ2-1	TRBD1	TGTGCCAGTAGTAAGAACAGGGGGCCGTCCTACAATGAGCAGTTCTTC	CASSKNRGPSYNEQFF
once	TRBV4-2	TRBJ2-7	.	TGTGCCAGCAGCCAAGAACCCGTGGGGGCCGAGCAGTACTTC	CASSQEPVGAEQYF
few	TRBV2	TRBJ1-1	TRBD1	TGTGCCAGCAGCGGTAGAGACAGGGACACTGAAGCTTTCTTT	CASSGRDRDTEAFF
.	TRBV28	TRBJ1-5	TRBD1	TGTGCTAGTTGGACAGGGCACCATCAGCCCCAGCATTTT	CASWTGHHQPQHF
.	TRBV9	TRBJ2-1	TRBD2	TGTGCCAGCAGCGTAGTCCCTAGCGGGGCTTTGGGGAATGAGCAGTTCTTC	CASSVVPSGALGNEQFF
.	TRBV2	TRBJ2-7	TRBD2	TGTGCCAGCAGGACTAGCGGGAGAGGTTACGAGCAGTACTTC	CASRTSGRGYEQYF
.	TRBV25-1	TRBJ1-2	TRBD1	TGTGCCAGCAGTGCCCGGGACAGGGGGAACTATGGCTACACCTTC	CASSARDRGNYGYTF
.	TRBV7-2	TRBJ2-2	TRBD2	TGTGCCAGCACCCGACTAGCGGGGGCCCTCACCGGGGAGCTGTTTTTT	CASTRLAGALTGELFF
.	TRBV5-3	TRBJ2-5	.	TGTGCCAGAAGGAAGGACCCCATTCGAGAGACCCAGTACTTC	CARRKDPIRETQYF
.	TRBV7-9	TRBJ1-4	.	TGTGCCAGCAGCCTACAGGAGAAGGGGGAAAAACTGTTTTTT	CASSLQEKGEKLFF
.	TRBV2	TRBJ1-5	.	TGTGCCAGCAGTGTACACCGGGACACCCGGAGCAATCAGCCCCAGCATTTT	CASSVHRDTRSNQPQHF
.	TRBV20-1	TRBJ1-2	.	TGCAGTGCTAGAGGGACCTATGGCTACACCTTC	CSARGTYGYTF
.	TRBV2	TRBJ1-1	.	TGTGCCAGCAGTGGCTCTGGCACTGAAGCTTTCTTT	CASSGSGTEAFF
.	TRBV19	TRBJ2-3	.	TGTGCCAGTAGTGCCAAGGGTTGGAGGGGGCAGGGAGATACGCAGTATTTT	CASSAKGWRGQGDTQYF
.	TRBV3-1/TRBV3-2	TRBJ2-5	.	TGTGCCAGCAGCCCCTCTGGGGGGCCGCAAGAGACCCAGTACTTC	CASSPSGGPQETQYF
once	TRBV2	TRBJ2-5	.	TGTGCCAGCAGGGGAGCGGAGCGGGAGACCCAGTACTTC	CASRGAERETQYF
.	TRBV7-8	TRBJ2-1	.	TGTGCCAGCAGCTTAAGCCTACCACGGGACAATGAGCAGTTCTTC	CASSLSLPRDNEQFF
.	TRBV7-9	TRBJ2-5	.	TGTGCCAGCAGCCAAAAAGAGACCCAGTACTTC	CASSQKETQYF
medium-sized	TRBV5-1	TRBJ1-1	.	TGCGCCAGCAGCTTGAGCCGGGGGACTGAAGCTTTCTTT	CASSLSRGTEAFF
.	TRBV3-1/TRBV3-2	TRBJ1-1	.	TGTGCCAGCAGCCAAGATTTGTCAGAGCAGAACACTGAAGCTTTCTTT	CASSQDLSEQNTEAFF
.	TRBV5-1	TRBJ2-7	TRBD2	TGCGCCAGCCGGAGGACTAGCGGGGCACAAGACTCCTACGAGCAGTACTTC	CASRRTSGAQDSYEQYF
.	TRBV20-1	TRBJ2-3	.	TGCAGTGCTGGGGACTTGACGCAGTATTTT	CSAGDLTQYF
.	TRBV4-1	TRBJ1-2	.	TGCGCCAGCAGCCCAGATTGGGAAGCGAACTATGGCTACACCTTC	CASSPDWEANYGYTF
.	TRBV6-5	TRBJ1-5	.	TGTGCCAGCAGACAGGTTAGCAATCAGCCCCAGCATTTT	CASRQVSNQPQHF
.	TRBV30	TRBJ1-1	TRBD1	TGTGCCTGTTCGACAGGGGGCCTGAACACTGAAGCTTTCTTT	CACSTGGLNTEAFF
.	TRBV18	TRBJ1-4	TRBD1	TGTGCCAGCTCACCCGGACAGGGCGGTGAAAAACTGTTTTTT	CASSPGQGGEKLFF
.	TRBV5-4	TRBJ2-1	.	TGTGCCAGCAGCTTGGGGCAGGGGACCTACAATGAGCAGTTCTTC	CASSLGQGTYNEQFF
.	TRBV11-1	TRBJ1-4	.	TGTGCCAGCAGTACCCAAACAGGGATCCGAGAAAAACTGTTTTTT	CASSTQTGIREKLFF
.	TRBV14	TRBJ1-6	.	TGTGCCAGCAGCCAAGCGAACTCCTATAATTCACCCCTCCACTTT	CASSQANSYNSPLHF
once	TRBV7-9	TRBJ2-4	.	TGTGCCAGCAGCGGAAGACCTCAGGTCAACATTCAGTACTTC	CASSGRPQVNIQYF
.	TRBV23-1	TRBJ2-5	TRBD1	TGCGCCAGCAGTCCCCCACAGCGGGACAGGGGACAAGAGACCCAGTACTTC	CASSPPQRDRGQETQYF
.	TRBV3-1/TRBV3-2	TRBJ2-1	.	TGTGCCAGCAGCCAAGATATAGCGGTCCCCTACAATGAGCAGTTCTTC	CASSQDIAVPYNEQFF
once	TRBV6-6	TRBJ1-2	TRBD1	TGTGCCAGCAGTCGCGGGCCGTTAACAGGGGGGTACTATGGCTACACCTTC	CASSRGPLTGGYYGYTF
.	TRBV28	TRBJ1-5	.	TGTGCCAGCCGCCCAGGTAGCAATCAGCCCCAGCATTTT	CASRPGSNQPQHF
.	TRBV5-1	TRBJ2-3	.	TGCGCCAGCTCCTACACGTATACGCAGTATTTT	CASSYTYTQYF
once	TRBV18	TRBJ1-1	TRBD1	TGTGCCAGCTCCGCGACAGGGTCCACTGAAGCTTTCTTT	CASSATGSTEAFF
.	TRBV7-2	TRBJ1-2	.	TGTGCCAGCAGCTTACTTCTCCGGGCACCCCACAATGGCTACACCTTC	CASSLLLRAPHNGYTF